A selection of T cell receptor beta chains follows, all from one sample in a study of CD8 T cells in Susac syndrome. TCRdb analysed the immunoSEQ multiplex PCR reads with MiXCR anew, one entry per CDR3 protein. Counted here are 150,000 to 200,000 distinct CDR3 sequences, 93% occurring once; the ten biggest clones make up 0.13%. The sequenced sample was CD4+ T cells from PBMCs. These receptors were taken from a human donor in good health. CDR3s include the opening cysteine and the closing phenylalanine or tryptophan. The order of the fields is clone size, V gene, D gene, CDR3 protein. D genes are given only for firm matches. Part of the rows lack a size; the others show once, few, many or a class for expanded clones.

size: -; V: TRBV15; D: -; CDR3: CATSRPSDRTLKAFF
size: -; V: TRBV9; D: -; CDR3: CASNEGVNTGELFF
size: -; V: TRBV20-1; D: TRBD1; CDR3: CSARERDRGFDGYTF
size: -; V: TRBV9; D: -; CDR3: CASSVDSRADGYTF
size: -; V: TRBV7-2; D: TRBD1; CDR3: CASSLEGAGNQPQHF
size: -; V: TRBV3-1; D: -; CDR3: CASSQEWGEGVRGYNEQFF
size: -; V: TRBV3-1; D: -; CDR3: CASSQDNHGEQFF
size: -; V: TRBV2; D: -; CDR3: CASATDTGELFF
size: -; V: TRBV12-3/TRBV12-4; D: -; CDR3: CASSLSGPGGYTF
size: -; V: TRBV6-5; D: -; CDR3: CASTGLSGNTIYF
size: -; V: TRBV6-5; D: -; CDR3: CASSYSTAQGPLHF
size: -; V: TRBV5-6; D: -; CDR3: CASSFYTLGTEAFF
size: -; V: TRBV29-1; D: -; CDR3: CSASRAGDQPQHF
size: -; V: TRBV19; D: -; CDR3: CASSFRRNTEAFF
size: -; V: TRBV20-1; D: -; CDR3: CSARDPRKSYEQYF
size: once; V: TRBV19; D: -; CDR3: CASSTAFSDEKLFF
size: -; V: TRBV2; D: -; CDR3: CASRVVNTGELFF
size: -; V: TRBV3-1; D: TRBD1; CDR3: CASSLRTGGQETQYF
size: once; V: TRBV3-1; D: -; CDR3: CASSGNMKGETQYF
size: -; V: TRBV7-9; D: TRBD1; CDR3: CASSIGQGNQPQHF
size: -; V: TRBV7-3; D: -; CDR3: CASKGPGNSPLHF
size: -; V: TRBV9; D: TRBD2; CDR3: CASSGRNSGGTDTQYF
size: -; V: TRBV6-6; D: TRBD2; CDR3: CAIQLAASTDTQYF
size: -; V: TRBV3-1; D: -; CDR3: CASSPNHGETQYF
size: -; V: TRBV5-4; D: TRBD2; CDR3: CASSLDPSGGDIKFF
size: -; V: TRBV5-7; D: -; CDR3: CASSPRGDTEAFF
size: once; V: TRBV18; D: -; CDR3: CASSSVDSPLHF
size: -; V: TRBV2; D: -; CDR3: CASSEERIAKNIQYF
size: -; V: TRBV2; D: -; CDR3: CARGRADSLFF
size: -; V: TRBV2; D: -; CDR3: CASSGVGPQHF